This TCR beta chain was documented in a study of cytomegalovirus exposure and HLA in healthy donors. Primers: 60 Vbeta forward and 13 Jbeta reverse. The assay was immunoSEQ multiplex PCR, and TCRdb's table has in-frame clones only and misses some. This table holds 150,000 to 200,000 clones, about 81% found once. General study findings and limits: Overall, 164 TCR beta chains were annotated as cytomegalovirus-associated.

Of note for this clone: Its specificity is unknown.

The CDR3 length is 13 residues. The V gene end was trimmed by 10 bases and the J gene end by 0 bases; junction bases not matched to a gene: 6. Germline lookup yields CDR1 MDHEN and CDR2 SYDVKM. Sequenced material: PBMCs. V gene TRBV28 combines with J gene TRBJ2-7, with TRBD1 identical over 7 bases. This clonotype was sampled from a man in his forties or fifties in good health and CMV-seronegative. The CDR3 sequence: CATTGASSYEQYF. The CDR3 DNA follows: TGTGCCACCACAGGGGCGTCCTCCTACGAGCAGTACTTC.